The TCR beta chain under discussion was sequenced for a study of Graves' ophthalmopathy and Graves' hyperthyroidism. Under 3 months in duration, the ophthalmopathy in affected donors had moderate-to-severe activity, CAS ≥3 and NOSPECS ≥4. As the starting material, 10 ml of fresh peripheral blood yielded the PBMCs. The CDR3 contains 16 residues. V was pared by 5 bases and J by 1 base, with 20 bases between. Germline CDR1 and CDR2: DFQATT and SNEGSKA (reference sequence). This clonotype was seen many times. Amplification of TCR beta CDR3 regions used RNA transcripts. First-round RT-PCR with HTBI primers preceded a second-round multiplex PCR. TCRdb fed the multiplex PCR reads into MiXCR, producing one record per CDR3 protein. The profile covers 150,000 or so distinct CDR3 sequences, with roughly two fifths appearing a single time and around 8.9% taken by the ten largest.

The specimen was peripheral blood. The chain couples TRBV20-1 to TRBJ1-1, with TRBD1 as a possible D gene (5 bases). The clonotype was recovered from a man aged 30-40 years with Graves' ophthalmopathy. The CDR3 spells CSAYWDVRGRNTEAFF. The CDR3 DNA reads TGCAGTGCTTACTGGGACGTACGAGGAAGGAACACTGAAGCTTTCTTT.